The 28 T cell receptor beta chains below come from one sample, sequenced in a study of patients and donors after allogeneic stem cell transplantation. A single record per CDR3 protein comes from TCRdb applying MiXCR to the RT-PCR reads. The sample lists about 4,200 distinct CDR3 sequences; around 16% were seen once. Sequenced material: blood, either unsorted or a sorted T cell fraction (not recorded which). Source of these receptors: a human donor who was either an allogeneic HSCT recipient or a stem cell or donor lymphocyte infusion donor (not recorded which). It is not recorded whose cells these are; they may come from a transplant donor.

The J gene is TRBJ2-4, the V gene TRBV11-2; D is ambiguous. CDR3 length: 17 amino acids. Germline V gene sequence: CDR1 SGHAT, CDR2 FQNNGV. The V gene lost 5 bases and the J gene lost 1 base, with 18 bases spanning the gap. CDR3 region: CASSHLRRIVAKNIQYF. In nucleotides, the CDR3 is TGTGCCAGCAGCCACCTTAGACGGATTGTTGCCAAAAACATTCAGTACTTC.

This clonotype rates as medium-sized (0.01 to 0.1%). The CDR3 nucleotides are TGTGCCAGCAGCTTCGGGGGAGCTAGCGGGAACAATGAGCAGTTCTTC. Encoded protein: CASSFGGASGNNEQFF. The genes are TRBV7-9 and TRBJ2-1; 9 bases agree with TRBD2. The CDR3 is 16 residues long. Germline V lookup: CDR1 SEHNR, CDR2 FQNEAQ (reference sequence). The junction had 8 bases not matched to a gene; V was cut back by 3 bases and J by 5 bases.

This sequence joins TRBV5-1 and TRBJ2-1, with TRBD2 as a possible D gene (6 bases). The CDR3 totals 14 residues. The ends were cut back, 3 bases at V and 3 bases at J, with 10 bases in the middle. Per the germline V gene, CDR1 is SGHRS and CDR2 is YFSETQ. Here the CDR3 reads CASSSGLFYNEQFF. The CDR3 DNA follows: TGCGCCAGCAGCTCGGGACTCTTCTACAATGAGCAGTTCTTC.

This clonotype was detected once. This chain joins TRBV18 and TRBJ2-5; the D gene is possibly TRBD1 (6 bases). CDR3 size: 15 residues. Looked up from germline, CDR1 is KGHSH and CDR2 is LQKENI. The V gene lost 2 bases and the J gene lost 5 bases, with 15 bases spanning the gap. In DNA, the CDR3 is TGTGCCAGCTCACCAAGGGGCCCTGGGGGCGAGACCCAGTACTTC. Protein: CASSPRGPGGETQYF.

The sample holds a few counts of this clonotype. V gene TRBV27 combines with J gene TRBJ2-1; no firm D call. The V gene's germline CDR1 is MNHEY and CDR2 SMNVEV (reference sequence). The CDR3 length is 11 residues. Deletions cut 2 bases from V and 5 bases from J, with 1 base between. The CDR3 DNA is TGTGCCAGCAGTTTAGACAATGAGCAGTTCTTC. Its translation: CASSLDNEQFF.

In its sample, this clonotype was seen a few times. The chain is built from TRBV5-1 and TRBJ2-4; possible D gene TRBD1, 6 bases. The CDR3 spans 15 residues. Germline CDR1 is SGHRS and CDR2 is YFSETQ. The V gene lost 3 bases and the J gene lost 3 bases, with 13 bases spanning the gap. CDR3 DNA: TGCGCCAGCAGCTGGGGCACAGGGAGCAAAAACATTCAGTACTTC. This sequence encodes CASSWGTGSKNIQYF.

This clonotype has only a few counts. The V and J genes are TRBV7-9 and TRBJ2-7, with a tentative D call TRBD1 (6 bases). V was clipped by 6 bases and J by 5 bases, with 14 bases between them. The germline V gene encodes CDR1 SEHNR and CDR2 FQNEAQ (reference sequence). This CDR3 is built from 13 residues. CDR3 sequence reads: CASRDSLGDEQYF. CDR3 DNA: TGTGCCAGCAGGGACAGCCTGGGGGACGAGCAGTACTTC.

This clonotype was seen many times. The chain joins TRBV11-2 to TRBJ2-6; possible D gene TRBD2, 5 bases. Trimming stripped 8 bases from V and 0 bases from J, with 8 bases between. Germline V gives CDR1 SGHAT, CDR2 FQNNGV. The CDR3 covers 14 residues. CDR3 sequence reads: CASGSPSGANVLTF. As DNA, the CDR3 is TGTGCCAGCGGGAGTCCCTCTGGGGCCAACGTCCTGACTTTC.

The chain employs TRBV2 and TRBJ2-5, with D unresolved. The ends were cut back, 8 bases at V and 0 bases at J, with 10 bases in the middle. Germline CDR1 SNHLY, CDR2 FYNNEI. The CDR3 runs to 13 residues. CDR3: CASLRHNQETQYF. The CDR3 nucleotides are TGTGCCAGCTTGAGACACAACCAAGAGACCCAGTACTTC.

The chain recombines TRBV10-3 with TRBJ2-7, with TRBD1 matching over 10 bases. The V gene end was trimmed by 6 bases and the J gene end by 6 bases; junction bases not matched to a gene: 8. The CDR3 is made up of 14 amino acids. CDR1 and CDR2 from the germline V gene are ENHRY and SYGVKD. The DNA for the CDR3 is TGTGCCATCAGCCCGACAGGGGGCTGGTCCGAGCAGTACTTC. Protein product: CAISPTGGWSEQYF.

This clonotype came up many times. The chain uses TRBV24-1 and TRBJ1-5; D is possibly TRBD1 (5 bases). The CDR3 has 15 amino acids. The germline V and J ends were trimmed by 4 bases and 4 bases, with 13 bases remaining between them. Germline V gives CDR1 KGHDR, CDR2 SFDVKD. The CDR3 region has the DNA TGTGCCACCAGTGAACCCGGGACCTCAAATCAGCCCCAGCATTTT. It codes for CATSEPGTSNQPQHF.

This sequence joins TRBV6-5 and TRBJ2-7; D is unclear. V was clipped by 5 bases and J by 7 bases, with 9 bases between them. The germline V gene encodes CDR1 MNHEY and CDR2 SVGAGI. The CDR3 is 11 residues long. CDR3 sequence reads: CASSRLGEQYF. In nucleotides, the CDR3 is TGTGCCAGCAGTCGGTTGGGGGAGCAGTACTTC.

Regarding this clonotype: One base away lies a much larger clone, so this may be a sequencing read error. The genes are TRBV4-2 and TRBJ2-7, with a tentative D call TRBD2 (6 bases). CDR1 and CDR2 from the germline V gene are LGHNA and YNFKEQ. The CDR3 totals 17 residues. CDR3 residues: CASSQDGGGFYSYERYF. For the CDR3, the DNA is TGTGCCAGCAGCCAAGATGGGGGAGGATTCTACTCCTACGAGCGGTACTTC.

The chain couples TRBV5-1 to TRBJ1-1; D possibly corresponds to TRBD1 (5 bases). V was pared by 2 bases and J by 1 base, with 9 bases between. The germline V gene has CDR1 SGHRS and CDR2 YFSETQ. The CDR3 sequence is 14 residues long. The CDR3: CASSFGAQNTEAFF. In DNA, the CDR3 is TGCGCCAGCAGCTTCGGGGCCCAGAACACTGAAGCTTTCTTT.

This rearrangement joins TRBV28 to TRBJ2-3; 10 nucleotides match TRBD1. Losses at the gene ends were 6 bases for V and 11 bases for J; bases not matched to a gene: 5. The germline gives CDR1 MDHEN, CDR2 SYDVKM. The length of the CDR3 is 12 residues. The CDR3 nucleotides are TGTGCCAGCAGGGCCTGGGACAGGGGGCAGTATTTT. This sequence encodes CASRAWDRGQYF.

The chain has TRBV6-5 and TRBJ1-2, with 9 bases that match TRBD1. J gave up 7 bases and V 1 base, and 4 bases lay outside the gene matches. The CDR3 consists of 14 residues. Germline values: CDR1 MNHEY, CDR2 SVGAGI. The CDR3 reads CASSYWDRASGYTF. CDR3 in DNA: TGTGCCAGCAGTTACTGGGACAGGGCGAGTGGCTACACCTTC.

This clonotype was counted a few times. A much larger clone is a single base away; this may be a read error. This chain joins TRBV5-1 and TRBJ1-2; perhaps TRBD1 as D (6 bases). The CDR3 spans 14 residues. With 0 bases removed from V and 10 bases from J, the gap between germline ends came to 16 bases. Germline values: CDR1 SGHRS, CDR2 YFSETQ. DNA of the CDR3: TGCGCCAGCAGCTTGGAGGCAGGGGTAGGTGACTACACCTTC. Amino acid sequence: CASSLEAGVGDYTF.

This clonotype was picked up many times. V usage is TRBV19 and J usage is TRBJ1-1; D is unresolved. This CDR3 has 13 residues. CDR1 and CDR2 from the germline V gene are LNHDA and SQIVND (reference sequence). V shed 5 bases and J shed 2 bases, with 9 bases lying between them. CDR3 residues: CASSFAVNTEAFF. The CDR3, as DNA: TGTGCCAGTAGTTTTGCAGTTAACACTGAAGCTTTCTTT.

Only a few counts were recorded for this clonotype. V usage is TRBV19 and J usage is TRBJ1-5; D call uncertain. The germline V gene has CDR1 LNHDA and CDR2 SQIVND (reference sequence). This CDR3 is built from 13 residues. Between the trimmed V and J ends, which lost 8 bases and 5 bases, there was a span of 13 bases. The CDR3 loop reads CASRRGTYQPQHF. In nucleotides, the CDR3 is TGTGCCAGTCGTCGGGGAACGTATCAGCCCCAGCATTTT.

This clonotype was found a few times. The CDR3 DNA reads as TGTGCCAGCAGCAGGGATAATGAAAAACTGTTTTTT. It specifies CASSRDNEKLFF. The chain uses TRBV6-5 and TRBJ1-4; D possibly corresponds to TRBD1 (5 bases). Germline CDR1 is MNHEY and CDR2 is SVGAGI. Between the trimmed V and J ends, which lost 6 bases and 4 bases, there was a span of 6 bases. The CDR3 consists of 12 residues.

The chain employs TRBV13 and TRBJ1-1; D gene ambiguous. CDR1 and CDR2 (germline): PRHDT, FYEKMQ (reference sequence). The CDR3 is made up of 12 amino acids. V lost 5 bases and J lost 7, with 11 bases in between. Here the CDR3 reads CASSHPGSEAFF. In DNA form, the CDR3 reads TGTGCCAGCAGCCACCCCGGTAGTGAAGCTTTCTTT.

This clonotype has ten or more counts. The chain joins TRBV6-5 to TRBJ2-1; D possibly corresponds to TRBD2 (5 bases). Trimming stripped 6 bases from V and 9 bases from J, with 12 bases between. This CDR3 comprises 12 residues. Germline CDR1 and CDR2: MNHEY and SVGAGI. The CDR3 loop reads CASSYRGSEQFF. CDR3 coding DNA: TGTGCCAGCAGCTACCGTGGGAGTGAGCAGTTCTTC.

This clonotype was seen a handful of times. The rearrangement uses TRBV20-1 and TRBJ2-7; 7 bases line up with TRBD1. This CDR3 spans 13 amino acids. J gave up 3 bases and V 6 bases, and 8 bases lay outside the gene matches. Germline V gene lookup returns CDR1 DFQATT and CDR2 SNEGSKA (reference sequence). The chain's CDR3 is CSATRDRNYEQYF. The CDR3 DNA follows: TGCAGTGCAACCCGGGACAGAAACTACGAGCAGTACTTC.

This clonotype came up many times. The genes are TRBV4-1 and TRBJ1-2; 12 positions agree with TRBD1. CDR1 is MGHRA, CDR2 YSYEKL, per germline. The V gene end was trimmed by 6 bases and the J gene end by 4 bases; junction bases not matched to a gene: 12. The CDR3 loop spans 17 amino acids. In DNA form, the CDR3 reads TGCGCCAGCAGTAACCGGGACAGGGGGCAGATTAGCTATGGCTACACCTTC. This translates into CASSNRDRGQISYGYTF.

This chain joins TRBV6-5 and TRBJ2-7, with D unclear. CDR1 is MNHEY, CDR2 SVGAGI, per germline. CDR3 length: 15 residues. The V end was cut by 2 bases, the J end by 2 bases, with 13 bases between. In DNA, the CDR3 is TGTGCCAGCAGTTACATCACAGCGTTTCCCTACGAGCAGTACTTC. Translation: CASSYITAFPYEQYF.

In this sample, this clonotype turned up a few times. The gene calls are TRBV12-3 or TRBV12-4 and TRBJ1-2; 9 bases are a match to TRBD1. The CDR3 has 15 residues. With 6 bases clipped from V and 5 bases from J, the junction kept 10 bases outside the gene matches. The CDR3 nucleotides read TGTGCCAGCAGACCAACTGGACAGGGGCTATATGGCTACACCTTC. Translating it yields CASRPTGQGLYGYTF.

This clonotype was seen ten or more times. This rearrangement joins TRBV18 to TRBJ2-1, with D unclear. The CDR3 has 15 residues. From germline, CDR1 is KGHSH and CDR2 LQKENI. V dropped 1 base and J dropped 9 bases, with 16 bases sitting between them. CDR3: CASSPRAQTGGEQFF. CDR3 nucleotides: TGTGCCAGCTCACCACGAGCACAAACCGGTGGTGAGCAGTTCTTC.

This clonotype has a handful of counts. The chain carries TRBV20-1 and TRBJ2-3; 12 bases agree with TRBD1. V was clipped by 5 bases and J by 1 base; unmatched bases: 10. Germline-derived CDR1 and CDR2 are DFQATT and SNEGSKA (reference sequence). CDR3 length: 17 residues. CDR3 sequence: CSARAGTGGGRTDTQYF. The CDR3 nucleotides read TGCAGTGCTCGGGCCGGGACAGGGGGCGGGCGCACAGATACGCAGTATTTT.